The clone carrying this T cell receptor (beta chain) turned up a few times. The sample belongs to a study of blood T cells in healthy people across ages. A J-beta primer mix and a sample-barcoded 5' primer were used in a second PCR of roughly 7 to 12 cycles. Via MiXCR, TCRdb re-called the 5' RACE reads, giving one row per CDR3 protein. The data show about 680,000 distinct CDR3 sequences, with about half seen just once and roughly 30% held by the top ten. This CDR3 has 15 residues. CDR1 and CDR2 (germline): SNHLY, FYNNEI. What was sequenced was blood. The chain recombines TRBV2 with TRBJ2-4, with D possibly matching TRBD1 (5 bases). The better agreement between TRBJ2-7 and the DNA end casts doubt on the J call. The clonotype comes from a woman aged 60-75 years in good health. The CDR3 coding sequence is TGTGCCAGCAGTGGGGGCTCAACCCCCTCCTACGAGCAGTACTTC. Encoded protein: CASSGGSTPSYEQYF.